Shown below are 9 T cell receptor beta chains from a single sample sequenced in a study of CD8 T cells in Susac syndrome. With random hexamers, about 0.5 to 1 ug RNA was reverse transcribed. TCRdb re-derived calls from the immunoSEQ multiplex PCR reads in MiXCR, one entry per CDR3 protein. In the table there are 200,000 to 300,000 distinct CDR3 sequences, almost 97% of which are singletons. What was sequenced was CD4+ T cells from PBMCs. These receptor sequences come from a human donor with Susac syndrome.

V gene TRBV20-1 combines with J gene TRBJ2-2; TRBD1 agrees at 9 bases. The CDR3 consists of 15 residues. Germline CDR1 DFQATT, CDR2 SNEGSKA (reference sequence). V lost 3 bases, J lost 7 bases, and 9 bases stayed unmatched. This CDR3 reads CSASDHRGRDGELFF. CDR3 in DNA: TGCAGTGCTAGCGATCACAGGGGGCGCGACGGGGAGCTGTTTTTT.

V gene TRBV20-1 combines with J gene TRBJ2-7; D ambiguous. The CDR3 has 15 residues. Germline values: CDR1 DFQATT, CDR2 SNEGSKA (reference sequence). With 0 bases removed from V and 6 bases from J, the gap between germline ends came to 18 bases. The chain's CDR3 is CSARDRTQSLLEQYF. CDR3 nucleotides: TGCAGTGCTAGAGATCGGACGCAATCCTTGCTCGAGCAGTACTTC.

This chain uses TRBV7-2 with TRBJ1-2, with a tentative D call TRBD1 (6 bases). The V gene's germline CDR1 is SGHTA and CDR2 FQGNSA. V lost 5 bases, J lost 4 bases, and 14 bases lay in between. The CDR3 is made up of 14 amino acids. CDR3 region: CASSPWDTFYGYTF. The CDR3 DNA sequence: TGTGCCAGCAGCCCGTGGGACACCTTCTATGGCTACACCTTC. Supplemented by reference TRBV7-2 and TRBJ1-2, the full variable domain reads GAGVSQSPSNKVTEKGKDVELRCDPISGHTALYWYRQSLGQGLEFLIYFQGNSAPDKSGLPSDRFSAERTGGSVSTLTIQRTQQEDSAVYLCASSPWDTFYGYTFGSGTRLTVV.

The chain carries TRBV4-2 and TRBJ2-2, with D perhaps given as TRBD1 or TRBD2 (6 bases each). Germline CDR1 is LGHNA and CDR2 is YNFKEQ. Trimming took 3 bases from V and 6 from J, leaving 29 bases between them. The CDR3 spans 20 residues. The CDR3 here is CASSQRSRDSVWGHSGELFF. The CDR3 bases are TGTGCCAGCAGCCAGCGATCGAGGGACTCCGTTTGGGGGCACTCCGGGGAGCTGTTTTTT.

The chain recombines TRBV5-1 with TRBJ2-3; D is unresolved. The V end lost 2 bases, the J end lost 6 bases, and 16 bases lay between the germline ends. The CDR3 extends over 15 amino acids. Germline lookup yields CDR1 SGHRS and CDR2 YFSETQ. CDR3 bases: TGCGCCAGCAGCTTTGCAGGTTATCTCCAGGATACGCAGTATTTT. Translated: CASSFAGYLQDTQYF.

The CDR3 DNA reads as TGTGCCAGCAGCCAAGATCCCCGTCAGCCCCAGCATTTT. Amino acid sequence: CASSQDPRQPQHF. V usage is TRBV3-1 and J usage is TRBJ1-5; D gene unclear. The germline gives CDR1 LGHDT, CDR2 YNNKEL (reference sequence). V was pared by 0 bases and J by 6 bases, with 6 bases between. This CDR3 has 13 amino acids.

The chain combines TRBV5-4 with TRBJ2-7, with D tentatively TRBD2 (6 bases). With 3 bases removed from V and 1 base from J, the gap between germline ends came to 14 bases. The CDR3 loop spans 15 amino acids. The germline V gene has CDR1 SGHNT and CDR2 YYREEE (reference sequence). The CDR3 loop reads CASSSGERPSYEQYF. The CDR3 DNA follows: TGTGCCAGCAGCTCGGGGGAGCGGCCATCCTACGAGCAGTACTTC.

The table lists this clonotype with a count of one. The chain combines TRBV20-1 with TRBJ2-3; D gene ambiguous. V was clipped by 0 bases and J by 0 bases, with 13 bases between them. CDR3 size: 16 residues. CDR1 is DFQATT and CDR2 is SNEGSKA in the germline V gene (reference sequence). CDR3 amino acids: CSAREWVSQSTDTQYF. CDR3 in DNA: TGCAGTGCTAGAGAATGGGTCAGTCAAAGCACAGATACGCAGTATTTT.

J is TRBJ1-2 and V is TRBV6-5, with a weak D call TRBD1 (5 bases). V was cut by 5 bases and J by 2 bases, with 12 bases left in between. CDR1 is MNHEY and CDR2 is SVGAGI in the germline V gene. The CDR3 is 14 amino acids. CDR3 sequence: CASSETVSNYGYTF. The CDR3 nucleotides are TGTGCCAGCAGTGAGACAGTTTCAAACTATGGCTACACCTTC.